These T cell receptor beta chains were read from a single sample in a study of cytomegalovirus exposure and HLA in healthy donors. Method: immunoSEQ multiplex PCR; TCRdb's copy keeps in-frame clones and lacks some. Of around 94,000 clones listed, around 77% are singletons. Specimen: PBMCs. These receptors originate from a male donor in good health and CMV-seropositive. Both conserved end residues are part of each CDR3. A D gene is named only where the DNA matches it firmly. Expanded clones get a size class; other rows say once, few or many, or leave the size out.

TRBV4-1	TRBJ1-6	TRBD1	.	CASSQTGKDSPLHF	TGCGCCAGCAGCCAGACAGGGAAGGATTCACCCCTCCACTTT
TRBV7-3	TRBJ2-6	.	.	CASSPGQYSGANVLTF	TGTGCCAGCAGCCCTGGACAGTACTCTGGGGCCAACGTCCTGACTTTC
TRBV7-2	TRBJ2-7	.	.	CASSMLTWGVYEQYF	TGTGCCAGCAGTATGCTTACCTGGGGGGTATACGAGCAGTACTTC
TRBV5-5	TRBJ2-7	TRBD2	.	CASSLDGTTYEQYF	TGTGCCAGCAGCTTAGACGGGACTACCTACGAGCAGTACTTC
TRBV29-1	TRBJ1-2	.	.	CSVEPGDHYGYTF	TGCAGCGTTGAGCCAGGGGACCACTATGGCTACACCTTC
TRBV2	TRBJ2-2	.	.	CASGSSETGELFF	TGTGCCAGCGGCTCTTCCGAGACCGGGGAGTTGTTTTTT
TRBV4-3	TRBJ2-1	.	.	CASSAGLNEQFF	TGCGCCAGCAGCGCAGGACTAAATGAGCAGTTCTTC
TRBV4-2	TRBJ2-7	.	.	CASSLYAGSVEQYF	TGTGCCAGCAGCCTCTACGCAGGGTCGGTCGAGCAGTACTTC
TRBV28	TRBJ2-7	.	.	CASSLIGYEQYF	TGTGCCAGCAGTCTCATCGGCTACGAGCAGTACTTC
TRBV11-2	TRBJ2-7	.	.	CASSLQGIYEQYF	TGTGCCAGCAGTCTCCAGGGAATCTACGAGCAGTACTTC
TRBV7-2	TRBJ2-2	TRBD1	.	CASSLWTGEGGELFF	TGTGCCAGCAGCCTATGGACAGGGGAGGGCGGGGAGCTGTTTTTT
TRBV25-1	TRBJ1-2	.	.	CASSESTGYTF	TGTGCCAGCAGTGAGTCTACTGGCTACACCTTC
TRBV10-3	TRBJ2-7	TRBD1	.	CAISARQGSPYEQYF	TGTGCCATCAGTGCCCGACAGGGGAGCCCCTACGAGCAGTACTTC
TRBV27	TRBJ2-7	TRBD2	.	CASSLKASGHYEQYF	TGTGCCAGCAGTTTAAAGGCTAGCGGGCACTACGAGCAGTACTTC
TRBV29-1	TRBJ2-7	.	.	CSAIQDSSYEQYF	TGCAGCGCTATCCAGGACAGCTCCTACGAGCAGTACTTC
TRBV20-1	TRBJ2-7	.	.	CSANTRGEQYF	TGCAGTGCTAATACCCGAGGGGAGCAGTACTTC
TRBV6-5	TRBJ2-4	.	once	CASASPGGNIQYF	TGTGCCAGCGCCTCCCCCGGAGGAAACATTCAGTACTTC
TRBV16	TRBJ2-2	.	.	CASSRAAANTGELFF	TGTGCCAGCAGCCGAGCGGCAGCAAACACCGGGGAGCTGTTTTTT
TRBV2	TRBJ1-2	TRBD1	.	CASSELRGTAYGYTF	TGTGCCAGCAGTGAACTTCGGGGGACAGCATATGGCTACACCTTC
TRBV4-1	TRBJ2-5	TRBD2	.	CASSRGGQETQYF	TGCGCCAGCAGCCGCGGGGGTCAAGAGACCCAGTACTTC
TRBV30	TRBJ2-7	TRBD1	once	CAYNTWDRGIGEQYF	TGTGCCTATAATACTTGGGACAGGGGGATAGGCGAGCAGTACTTC
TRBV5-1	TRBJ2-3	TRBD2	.	CASSWSGGEDTQYF	TGCGCCAGCAGCTGGAGCGGGGGGGAAGATACGCAGTATTTT
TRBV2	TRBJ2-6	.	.	CASSAGQGGANVLTF	TGTGCCAGCAGTGCAGGTCAGGGTGGGGCCAACGTCCTGACTTTC
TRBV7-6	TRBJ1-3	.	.	CASSLGTQPSGNTIYF	TGTGCCAGCAGTCTAGGGACTCAACCCTCTGGAAACACCATATATTTT
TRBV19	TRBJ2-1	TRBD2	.	CASSISRTSGRLFSYNEQFF	TGTGCCAGTAGTATTTCTAGGACTAGCGGGAGGCTCTTCTCCTACAATGAGCAGTTCTTC
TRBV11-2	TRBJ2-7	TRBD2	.	CASKLAGGSYEQYF	TGTGCCAGCAAGTTGGCGGGAGGCTCCTACGAGCAGTACTTC
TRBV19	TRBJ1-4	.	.	CASTERTVEKLFF	TGTGCCAGCACAGAAAGGACAGTCGAAAAACTGTTTTTT
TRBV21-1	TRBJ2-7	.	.	CASSKPKDRAAYEQYF	TGTGCCAGCAGCAAACCTAAGGACAGGGCTGCCTACGAGCAGTACTTC
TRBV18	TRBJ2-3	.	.	CASSPPIAVTDTQYF	TGTGCCAGCTCACCCCCTATAGCGGTCACAGATACGCAGTATTTT
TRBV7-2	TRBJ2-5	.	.	CASSFGETQYF	TGTGCCAGCAGCTTCGGTGAGACCCAGTACTTC
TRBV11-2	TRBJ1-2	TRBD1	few	CASSPRTGDGYTF	TGTGCCAGCAGCCCGAGGACAGGGGATGGCTACACCTTC
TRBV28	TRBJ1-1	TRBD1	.	CASRDRVTTEAFF	TGTGCCAGCAGGGACAGGGTGACGACTGAAGCTTTCTTT
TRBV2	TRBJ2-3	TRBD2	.	CASSPGLAGTIVDATQYF	TGTGCCAGCAGTCCTGGACTAGCGGGGACGATTGTTGATGCTACGCAGTATTTT
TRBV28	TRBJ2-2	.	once	CASSQAVPGELFF	TGTGCCAGCAGTCAAGCGGTGCCCGGGGAGCTGTTTTTT
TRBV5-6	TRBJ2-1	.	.	CASSLSRRNSYNEQFF	TGTGCCAGCAGCTTGTCTAGACGGAATTCCTACAATGAGCAGTTCTTC
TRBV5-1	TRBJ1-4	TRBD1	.	CASSPGGAGEKLFF	TGCGCCAGCAGCCCAGGGGGCGCGGGGGAAAAACTGTTTTTT
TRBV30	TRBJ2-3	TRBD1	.	CAWGDRGIYDTQYF	TGTGCCTGGGGGGACAGGGGGATTTATGATACGCAGTATTTT
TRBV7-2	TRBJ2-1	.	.	CASSLGARLNEQFF	TGTGCCAGCAGCTTAGGGGCCAGGCTGAATGAGCAGTTCTTC
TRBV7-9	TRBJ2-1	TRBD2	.	CASSPRTSAQHNEQFF	TGTGCCAGCAGCCCACGGACTAGCGCACAACACAATGAGCAGTTCTTC
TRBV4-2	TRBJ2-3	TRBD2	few	CASSQDGAGGDTQYF	TGTGCCAGCAGCCAAGACGGGGCGGGAGGAGATACGCAGTATTTT
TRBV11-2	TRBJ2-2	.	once	CASSFQGYISTGELFF	TGTGCCAGCAGCTTTCAGGGATATATCAGCACCGGGGAGCTGTTTTTT
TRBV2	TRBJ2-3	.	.	CASSEVTGGNTQYF	TGTGCCAGCAGTGAGGTAACAGGCGGGAATACGCAGTATTTT
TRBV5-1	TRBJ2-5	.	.	CASSLSPGMGSETQYF	TGCGCCAGCAGCTTGTCACCAGGGATGGGGTCAGAGACCCAGTACTTC
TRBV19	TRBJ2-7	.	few	CASSIATGYGYEQYF	TGTGCCAGTAGTATAGCGACAGGATACGGATACGAGCAGTACTTC
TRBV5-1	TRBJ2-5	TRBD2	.	CASSLEGSGSPETQYF	TGCGCCAGCAGCTTGGAGGGTAGCGGGTCCCCTGAGACCCAGTACTTC
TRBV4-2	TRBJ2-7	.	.	CASSQESGKTYEQYF	TGTGCCAGCAGCCAAGAGTCCGGGAAAACCTACGAGCAGTACTTC
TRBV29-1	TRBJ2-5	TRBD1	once	CSVERQGKETQYF	TGCAGCGTTGAGCGACAGGGTAAAGAGACCCAGTACTTC
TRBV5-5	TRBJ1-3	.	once	CASSIEGAGNTIYF	TGTGCCAGCAGTATCGAGGGGGCTGGAAACACCATATATTTT
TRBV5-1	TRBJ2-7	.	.	CASSPGQRTGYEQYF	TGCGCCAGCAGCCCCGGCCAGCGGACCGGTTACGAGCAGTACTTC
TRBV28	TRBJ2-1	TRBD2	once	CASSPWERGQFF	TGTGCCAGCAGCCCCTGGGAGCGGGGGCAGTTCTTC
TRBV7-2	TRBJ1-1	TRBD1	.	CASSLGRKGANTEAFF	TGTGCCAGCAGCTTAGGGAGGAAGGGGGCTAACACTGAAGCTTTCTTT